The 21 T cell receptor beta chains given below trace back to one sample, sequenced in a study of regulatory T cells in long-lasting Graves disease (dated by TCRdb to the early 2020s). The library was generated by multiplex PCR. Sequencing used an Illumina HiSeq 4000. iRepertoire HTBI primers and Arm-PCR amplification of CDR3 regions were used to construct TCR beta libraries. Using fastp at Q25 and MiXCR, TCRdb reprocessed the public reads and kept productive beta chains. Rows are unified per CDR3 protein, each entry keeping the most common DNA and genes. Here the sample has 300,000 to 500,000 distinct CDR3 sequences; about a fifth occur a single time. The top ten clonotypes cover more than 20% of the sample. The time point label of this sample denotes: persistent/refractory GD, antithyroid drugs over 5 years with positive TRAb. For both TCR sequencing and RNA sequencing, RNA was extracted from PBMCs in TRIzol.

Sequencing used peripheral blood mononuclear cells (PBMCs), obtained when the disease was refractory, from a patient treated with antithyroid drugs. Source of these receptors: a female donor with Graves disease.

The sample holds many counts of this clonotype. CDR3 amino acids: CASMGQSSYEQYF. DNA for the CDR3: TGTGCCAGCATGGGACAGAGTTCCTACGAGCAGTACTTC. The V gene is TRBV12-3 or TRBV12-4, the J gene TRBJ2-7, with 7 bases lining up with TRBD1. The CDR3 is 13 amino acids. V lost 7 bases, J lost 1 base, and 4 bases stayed unmatched.

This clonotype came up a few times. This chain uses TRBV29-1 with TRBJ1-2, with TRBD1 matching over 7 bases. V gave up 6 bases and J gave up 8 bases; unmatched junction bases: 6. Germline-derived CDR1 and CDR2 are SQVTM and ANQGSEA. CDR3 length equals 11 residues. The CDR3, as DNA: TGCAGCGTAGGGACAGCCCGGGGCTACACCTTC. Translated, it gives CSVGTARGYTF.

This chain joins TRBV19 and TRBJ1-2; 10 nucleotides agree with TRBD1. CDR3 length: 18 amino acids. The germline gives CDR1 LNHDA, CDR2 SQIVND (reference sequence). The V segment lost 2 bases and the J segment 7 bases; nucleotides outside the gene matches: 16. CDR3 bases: TGTGCCAGTAGTATATCGGGAACAACGACAGGGGGCATGTTTGGCTACACCTTC. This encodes CASSISGTTTGGMFGYTF.

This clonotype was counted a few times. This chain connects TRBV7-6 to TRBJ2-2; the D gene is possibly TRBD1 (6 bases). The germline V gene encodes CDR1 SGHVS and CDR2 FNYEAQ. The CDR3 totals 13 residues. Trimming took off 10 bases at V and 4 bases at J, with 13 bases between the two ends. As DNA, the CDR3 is TGTGCCATAAAGGGCAGGGGCACCGGGGAGCTGTTTTTT. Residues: CAIKGRGTGELFF.

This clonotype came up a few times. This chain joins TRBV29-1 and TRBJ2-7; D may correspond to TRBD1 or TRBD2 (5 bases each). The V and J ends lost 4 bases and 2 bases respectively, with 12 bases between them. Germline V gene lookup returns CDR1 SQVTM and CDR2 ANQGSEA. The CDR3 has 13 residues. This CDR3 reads CSVVQDGTYEQYF. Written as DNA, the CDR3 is TGCAGCGTTGTACAGGACGGGACCTACGAGCAGTACTTC.

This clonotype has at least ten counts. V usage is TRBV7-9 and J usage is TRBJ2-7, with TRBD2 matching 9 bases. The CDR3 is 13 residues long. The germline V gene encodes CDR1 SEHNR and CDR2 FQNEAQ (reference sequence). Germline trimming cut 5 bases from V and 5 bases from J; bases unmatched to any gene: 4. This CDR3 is CASSPGLADEQYF. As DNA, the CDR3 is TGTGCCAGCAGCCCGGGACTAGCTGACGAGCAGTACTTC. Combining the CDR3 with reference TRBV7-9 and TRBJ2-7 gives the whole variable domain DTGVSQNPRHKITKRGQNVTFRCDPISEHNRLYWYRQTLGQGPEFLTYFQNEAQLEKSRLLSDRFSAERPKGSFSTLEIQRTEQGDSAMYLCASSPGLADEQYFGPGTRLTVT.

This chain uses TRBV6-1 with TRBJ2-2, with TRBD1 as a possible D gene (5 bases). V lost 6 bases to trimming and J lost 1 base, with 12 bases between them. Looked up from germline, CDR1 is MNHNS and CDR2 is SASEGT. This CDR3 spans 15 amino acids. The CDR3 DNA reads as TGTGCCAGCAGCCGGACACCCCAGAACACCGGGGAGCTGTTTTTT. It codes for CASSRTPQNTGELFF.

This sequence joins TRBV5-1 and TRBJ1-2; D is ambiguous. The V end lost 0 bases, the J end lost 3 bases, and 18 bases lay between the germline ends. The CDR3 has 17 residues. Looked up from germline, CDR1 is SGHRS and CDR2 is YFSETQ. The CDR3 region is CASSLVQVSALHYGYTF. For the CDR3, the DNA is TGCGCCAGCAGCTTGGTCCAGGTTTCCGCATTACACTATGGCTACACCTTC.

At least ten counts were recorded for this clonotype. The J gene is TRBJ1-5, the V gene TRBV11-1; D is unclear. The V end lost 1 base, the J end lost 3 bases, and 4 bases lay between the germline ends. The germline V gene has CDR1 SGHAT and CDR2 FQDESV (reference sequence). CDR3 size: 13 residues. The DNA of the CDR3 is TGTGCCAGCAGCTTAGAGGACAATCAGCCCCAGCATTTT. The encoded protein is CASSLEDNQPQHF.

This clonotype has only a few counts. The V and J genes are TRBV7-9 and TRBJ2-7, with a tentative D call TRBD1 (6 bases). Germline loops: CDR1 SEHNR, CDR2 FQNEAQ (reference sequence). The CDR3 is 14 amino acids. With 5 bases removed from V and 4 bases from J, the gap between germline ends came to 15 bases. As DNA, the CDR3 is TGTGCCAGCAGCGGAAAGGGACAACCATACGAGCAGTACTTC. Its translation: CASSGKGQPYEQYF. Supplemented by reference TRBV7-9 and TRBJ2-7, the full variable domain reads DTGVSQNPRHKITKRGQNVTFRCDPISEHNRLYWYRQTLGQGPEFLTYFQNEAQLEKSRLLSDRFSAERPKGSFSTLEIQRTEQGDSAMYLCASSGKGQPYEQYFGPGTRLTVT.

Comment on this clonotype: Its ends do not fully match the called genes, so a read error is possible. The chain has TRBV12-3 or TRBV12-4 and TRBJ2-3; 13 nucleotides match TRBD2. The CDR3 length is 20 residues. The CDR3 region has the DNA TGTGTCAGCACCCTAGGGGGACTAGCGGGACCTCAATTCTTCACAGATACGCAGTATTTT. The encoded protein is CVSTLGGLAGPQFFTDTQYF.

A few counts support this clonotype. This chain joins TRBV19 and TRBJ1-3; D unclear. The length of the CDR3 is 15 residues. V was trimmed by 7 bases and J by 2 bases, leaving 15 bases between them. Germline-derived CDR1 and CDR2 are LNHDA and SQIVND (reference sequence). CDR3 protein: CASTLSRVAGNTIYF. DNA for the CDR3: TGTGCCAGTACCCTAAGCCGGGTGGCTGGAAACACCATATATTTT.

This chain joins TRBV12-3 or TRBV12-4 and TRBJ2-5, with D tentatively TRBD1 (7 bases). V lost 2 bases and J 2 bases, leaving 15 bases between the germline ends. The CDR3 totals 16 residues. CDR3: CASSLFRAGGQETQYF. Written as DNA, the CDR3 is TGTGCCAGCAGTTTATTTAGGGCAGGGGGGCAAGAGACCCAGTACTTC.

The CDR3 spells CSARTETSVGQYF. The CDR3 nucleotides read TGCAGTGCCCGGACGGAGACTAGTGTCGGGCAGTACTTC. The V gene is TRBV20-1, the J gene TRBJ2-7; tentatively, D is TRBD2 (6 bases). Per germline, CDR1 DFQATT and CDR2 SNEGSKA (reference sequence). The CDR3 length is 13 residues. The V end was cut by 6 bases, the J end by 9 bases, with 21 bases between.

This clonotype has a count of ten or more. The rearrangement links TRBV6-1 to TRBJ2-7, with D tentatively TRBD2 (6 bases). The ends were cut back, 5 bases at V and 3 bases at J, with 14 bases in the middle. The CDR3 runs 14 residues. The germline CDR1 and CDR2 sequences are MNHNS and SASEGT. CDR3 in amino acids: CASSPRLVGYEQYF. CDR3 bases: TGTGCCAGCAGTCCCCGACTAGTGGGCTACGAGCAGTACTTC.

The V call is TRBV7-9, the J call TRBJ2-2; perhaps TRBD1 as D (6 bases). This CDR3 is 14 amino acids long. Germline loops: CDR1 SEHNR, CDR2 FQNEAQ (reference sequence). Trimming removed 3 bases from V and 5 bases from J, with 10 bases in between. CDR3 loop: CASSLGAGTGELFF. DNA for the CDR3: TGTGCCAGCAGCTTGGGGGCAGGAACCGGGGAGCTGTTTTTT.

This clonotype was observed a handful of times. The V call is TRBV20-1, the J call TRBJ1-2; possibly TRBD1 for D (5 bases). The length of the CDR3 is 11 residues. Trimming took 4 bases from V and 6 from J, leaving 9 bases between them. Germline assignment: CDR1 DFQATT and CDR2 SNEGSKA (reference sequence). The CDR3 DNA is TGCAGTGCTAACGACAGACATGGCTACACCTTC. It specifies CSANDRHGYTF.

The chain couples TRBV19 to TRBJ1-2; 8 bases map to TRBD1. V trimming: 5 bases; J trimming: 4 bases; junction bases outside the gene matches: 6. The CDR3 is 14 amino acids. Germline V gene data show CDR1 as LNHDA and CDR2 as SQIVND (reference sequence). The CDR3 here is CASSPGDRTYGYTF. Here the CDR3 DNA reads TGTGCCAGTAGTCCGGGGGACAGGACCTATGGCTACACCTTC.

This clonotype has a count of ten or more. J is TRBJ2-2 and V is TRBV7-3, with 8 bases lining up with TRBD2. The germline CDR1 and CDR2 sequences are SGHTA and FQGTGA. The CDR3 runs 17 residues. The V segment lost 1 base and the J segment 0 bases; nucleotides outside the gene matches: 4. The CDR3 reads CASSLNGREPNTGELFF. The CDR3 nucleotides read TGTGCCAGCAGCTTAAACGGGAGGGAACCGAACACCGGGGAGCTGTTTTTT.

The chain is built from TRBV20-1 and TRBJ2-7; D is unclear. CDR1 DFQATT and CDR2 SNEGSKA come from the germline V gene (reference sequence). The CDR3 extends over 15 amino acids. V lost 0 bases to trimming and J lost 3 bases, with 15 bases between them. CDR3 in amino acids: CSARDFAAANYEQYF. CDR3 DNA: TGCAGTGCTAGAGATTTCGCGGCAGCTAACTACGAGCAGTACTTC.

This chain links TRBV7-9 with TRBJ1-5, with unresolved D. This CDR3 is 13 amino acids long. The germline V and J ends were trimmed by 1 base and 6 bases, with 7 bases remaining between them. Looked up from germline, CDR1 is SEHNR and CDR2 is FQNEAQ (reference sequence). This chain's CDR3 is CASSLGLRQPQHF. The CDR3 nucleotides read TGTGCCAGCAGCTTAGGACTTCGTCAGCCCCAGCATTTT.